The next 12 T cell receptor beta chains were all read from a single sample in a study of T cells in Graves' hyperthyroidism and ophthalmopathy. RNA transcripts yielded amplified TCR beta CDR3 regions. A first-round RT-PCR of the TCR CDR3 used the HTBI primer set. MiXCR, run by TCRdb on the multiplex PCR reads, gives a single entry per CDR3 protein. This sample yields hundreds of thousands of distinct CDR3 sequences, of which 17% are seen a single time; 15% to 20% belongs to the top ten. Source material: blood. The source is a woman under 30 with Graves' ophthalmopathy.

This clonotype was detected many times. V is TRBV20-1 and J is TRBJ2-1; 7 bases agree with TRBD2. V shed 5 bases and J 10 bases; nucleotides not matched to a gene: 8. This CDR3 spans 12 amino acids. From germline, CDR1 is DFQATT and CDR2 SNEGSKA (reference sequence). CDR3 bases: TGCAGTGCTCAAGGCCCGACTAGCGAGCAGTTCTTC. It yields the protein CSAQGPTSEQFF.

This clonotype was observed at least ten times. This chain joins TRBV5-6 and TRBJ2-3; D gene ambiguous. CDR1 and CDR2 (germline): SGHDT, YYEEEE. CDR3 length: 14 residues. Deletions cut 4 bases from V and 2 bases from J, with 11 bases between. The CDR3 loop reads CASSPGPLTDTQYF. The CDR3 coding sequence is TGTGCCAGCAGCCCAGGACCCCTCACAGATACGCAGTATTTT.

This clonotype was detected a few times. The rearrangement uses TRBV12-3 or TRBV12-4 and TRBJ1-2; TRBD1 agrees at 7 bases. V was clipped by 5 bases and J by 5 bases; unmatched bases: 11. The CDR3 is made up of 15 amino acids. Written as DNA, the CDR3 is TGTGCCAGCAGTCCAGGGACAGCCTCCTTTTATGGCTACACCTTC. This sequence encodes CASSPGTASFYGYTF.

The V gene is TRBV9, the J gene TRBJ2-1; TRBD2 matches at 10 bases. This CDR3 is 16 amino acids long. The J segment lost 9 bases and the V segment lost 4 bases, leaving 13 bases of the junction unmatched. CDR1 and CDR2 from the germline V gene are SGDLS and YYNGEE. CDR3: CASSPFGAGGLSEQFF. For the CDR3, the DNA is TGTGCCAGCAGCCCCTTCGGAGCGGGAGGGTTGAGTGAGCAGTTCTTC.

The rearrangement joins TRBV5-4 to TRBJ2-5, with 7 bases lining up with TRBD1. CDR3 length equals 15 residues. CDR1 and CDR2 from the germline V gene are SGHNT and YYREEE (reference sequence). The V segment lost 1 base and the J segment 1 base; nucleotides outside the gene matches: 4. The DNA for the CDR3 is TGTGCCAGCAGCTTGTGGGACAGCCTCCAAGAGACCCAGTACTTC. Protein product: CASSLWDSLQETQYF.

This clonotype was recorded at least ten times. CDR3 sequence: CASSYIGENTEAFF. The CDR3 DNA is TGTGCCAGCAGTTACATCGGGGAAAACACTGAAGCTTTCTTT. The J gene is TRBJ1-1, the V gene TRBV6-2 or TRBV6-3, with unresolved D. Germline V lookup: CDR1 MNHEY, CDR2 SVGEGT. Trimming pared 2 bases from V and 2 bases from J, leaving 9 bases between. CDR3 length: 14 residues.

This clonotype turned up a few times. The chain joins TRBV5-1 to TRBJ2-7; TRBD2 agrees at 7 bases. CDR3 length: 17 amino acids. CDR1 and CDR2 from the germline V gene are SGHRS and YFSETQ. The V gene end was trimmed by 4 bases and the J gene end by 0 bases; junction bases not matched to a gene: 13. The CDR3 DNA reads as TGCGCCAGCAGCCCGAGAATGCGAGCGGGGTTCTCCTACGAGCAGTACTTC. It codes for CASSPRMRAGFSYEQYF.

DNA for the CDR3: TGTGCCAGCAGTTTAGGGGTGAACAATGAGCAGTTCTTC. It translates to CASSLGVNNEQFF. V gene TRBV28 combines with J gene TRBJ2-1, with D hard to call. V was clipped by 2 bases and J by 5 bases, with 7 bases between them. The CDR3 runs to 13 residues. Per germline, CDR1 MDHEN and CDR2 SYDVKM.

This clonotype was seen only a few times. The J gene is TRBJ2-2, the V gene TRBV9; D ambiguous. CDR1 SGDLS and CDR2 YYNGEE come from the germline V gene. The CDR3 has 14 amino acids. V lost 0 bases and J lost 2, with 5 bases in between. For the CDR3, the DNA is TGTGCCAGCAGCGTAGTTGGAAACACCGGGGAGCTGTTTTTT. It codes for CASSVVGNTGELFF.

This clonotype occurred a few times. The chain is built from TRBV7-9 and TRBJ1-3; D ambiguous. V was shortened by 4 bases and J by 4 bases, with 11 bases between the two germline ends. Germline CDR1 SEHNR, CDR2 FQNEAQ (reference sequence). This CDR3 contains 14 residues. As DNA, the CDR3 is TGTGCCAGCAGCTCACCGAGGATAGGAAACACCATATATTTT. Protein sequence: CASSSPRIGNTIYF.

This clonotype was recorded many times. V usage is TRBV18 and J usage is TRBJ1-1; unclear D gene. This CDR3 contains 15 residues. The V gene's germline CDR1 is KGHSH and CDR2 LQKENI. V was cut by 3 bases and J by 4 bases, with 15 bases left in between. The chain's CDR3 is CASSPTALQATEAFF. CDR3 sequence (DNA): TGTGCCAGCTCACCGACGGCGTTGCAGGCCACTGAAGCTTTCTTT.

The chain links TRBV27 to TRBJ2-2, with D unclear. The CDR3 spans 17 residues. Germline values: CDR1 MNHEY, CDR2 SMNVEV (reference sequence). Between the trimmed V and J ends, which lost 5 bases and 3 bases, there was a span of 19 bases. The CDR3 protein is CASSPRIGAADTGELFF. The DNA of the CDR3 is TGTGCCAGCAGTCCCCGAATTGGTGCGGCGGACACCGGGGAGCTGTTTTTT.